What follows describes a single TCR beta chain. V was trimmed by 2 bases and J by 0 bases, leaving 10 bases between them. The CDR3 is made up of 16 amino acids. In germline, CDR1 is LGHDT, CDR2 YNNKEL (reference sequence). Sequenced by immunoSEQ multiplex PCR; TCRdb stores in-frame clones only, minus some. The sample yields 300,000 to 400,000 clones, about nine tenths seen once. These data originate in a study of blood T cell repertoires in COVID-19. Patients from Seattle were sampled longitudinally, starting during active infection. The chain has TRBV3-1 (or the pseudogene TRBV3-2) and TRBJ2-2, with D possibly matching TRBD2 (6 bases). Sequencing was done on a sample of peripheral blood. The TCR was taken from a woman aged 50 to 60 with COVID-19, enrolled during active disease. CDR3 DNA sequence: TGTGCCAGCAGCCAACGGGAGTGGGCGAACACCGGGGAGCTGTTTTTT. It encodes CASSQREWANTGELFF.